These T cell receptor beta chains were read from a single sample in a study of blood T cell repertoires in COVID-19. The assay was immunoSEQ multiplex PCR, and TCRdb's table has in-frame clones only and misses some. The sample carries about 120,000 clones, over 80% recorded once. Material: peripheral blood. Every receptor here comes from a man between 60 and 75 years old with acute or convalescent COVID-19. Each CDR3 is given with its conserved first and last residue. Each record gives: V gene, D gene, J gene, clone size, CDR3 protein, CDR3 DNA. A D gene is named only where the DNA matches it firmly. Not every row has a clone size; where given, it reads once, few, many or a size class.

TRBV5-1,.,TRBJ2-5,once,CASSSKSDRRGETQYF,TGCGCCAGCAGCTCAAAATCGGACAGGAGGGGAGAGACCCAGTACTTC
TRBV3-1/TRBV3-2,.,TRBJ1-1,.,CASSDDISTMNTEAFF,TGTGCCAGCAGCGACGACATATCGACCATGAACACTGAAGCTTTCTTT
TRBV25-1,TRBD2,TRBJ2-7,.,CASSDWASGIYEQYF,TGTGCCAGCAGTGATTGGGCTAGCGGGATCTACGAGCAGTACTTC
TRBV27,TRBD2,TRBJ2-3,.,CASSSRVGRVSSADTQYF,TGTGCCAGCAGTTCCCGGGTGGGGAGGGTTTCTAGCGCAGATACGCAGTATTTT
TRBV24-1,TRBD2,TRBJ2-5,.,CATSDPSLAGGLGETQYF,TGTGCCACCAGTGATCCTTCCTTGGCGGGAGGATTGGGAGAGACCCAGTACTTC
TRBV24-1,TRBD2,TRBJ2-3,.,CATSDPPGTSGTDTQYF,TGTGCCACCAGTGATCCGCCCGGGACTAGCGGCACAGATACGCAGTATTTT
TRBV10-1,TRBD2,TRBJ2-1,.,CASSDGSAGGHNEQFF,TGCGCCAGCAGTGATGGCAGCGCGGGGGGTCATAATGAGCAGTTCTTC
TRBV28,.,TRBJ2-7,.,CASSLSAPGTSSYEQYF,TGTGCCAGCAGCCTATCCGCCCCCGGGACTTCCTCCTACGAGCAGTACTTC
TRBV10-3,.,TRBJ2-1,.,CAISESQYNEQFF,TGTGCCATCAGTGAGTCGCAGTACAATGAGCAGTTCTTC
TRBV6-6,.,TRBJ1-4,.,CASKRANEKLFF,TGTGCCAGCAAAAGAGCTAATGAAAAACTGTTTTTT
TRBV11-2,.,TRBJ2-7,.,CASSLSLAVSSYEQYF,TGTGCCAGCAGCTTATCTTTAGCGGTTTCTTCCTACGAGCAGTACTTC
TRBV28,.,TRBJ1-2,once,CASGGFGANYGYTF,TGTGCCAGTGGCGGATTCGGGGCTAACTATGGCTACACCTTC
TRBV19,TRBD1,TRBJ1-4,.,CASSLTGAPRWTTNEKLFF,TGTGCCAGTAGCCTGACAGGGGCACCCCGGTGGACAACTAATGAAAAACTGTTTTTT
TRBV28,.,TRBJ1-5,once,CASSLVGGGQPQHF,TGTGCCAGCAGTTTAGTAGGGGGAGGGCAGCCCCAGCATTTT
TRBV28,TRBD2,TRBJ2-1,few,CATRFSGGAYNEQFF,TGTGCCACCAGATTCAGCGGGGGCGCTTACAATGAGCAGTTCTTC
TRBV29-1,TRBD2,TRBJ2-1,once,CSPRLAGLGNEQFF,TGCAGCCCTAGGTTAGCGGGGTTGGGTAATGAGCAGTTCTTC
TRBV15,.,TRBJ1-2,.,CATSRENTLAYGYTF,TGTGCCACCAGCAGAGAAAACACCCTTGCCTATGGCTACACCTTC
TRBV18,TRBD1,TRBJ2-3,.,CASSPVPGQGDTQYF,TGTGCCAGCTCACCCGTCCCGGGACAGGGGGATACGCAGTATTTT
TRBV4-2,.,TRBJ2-1,.,CASSPFHRSYNEQFF,TGTGCCAGCAGCCCCTTCCACAGATCCTACAATGAGCAGTTCTTC
TRBV5-4,TRBD1,TRBJ2-7,.,CASSATGVSYEQYF,TGTGCCAGCAGCGCCACAGGGGTTTCCTACGAGCAGTACTTC
TRBV27,TRBD1,TRBJ1-6,.,CASSSGTGGKPLHF,TGTGCCAGCAGCTCCGGGACAGGGGGCAAACCCCTCCACTTT
TRBV15,.,TRBJ2-3,.,CATSRVFGVTDTQYF,TGTGCCACCAGCAGAGTGTTCGGGGTCACAGATACGCAGTATTTT
TRBV6-5,.,TRBJ2-1,.,CATRRGRYNEQFF,TGTGCCACCCGCAGAGGGAGGTACAATGAGCAGTTCTTC
TRBV5-6,.,TRBJ1-2,.,CASSLPGNYGYTF,TGTGCCAGCAGCTTGCCAGGGAACTATGGCTACACCTTC
TRBV5-1,TRBD1,TRBJ1-4,.,CASSRGQAFNEKLFF,TGCGCCAGCAGTCGGGGACAGGCTTTTAATGAAAAACTGTTTTTT